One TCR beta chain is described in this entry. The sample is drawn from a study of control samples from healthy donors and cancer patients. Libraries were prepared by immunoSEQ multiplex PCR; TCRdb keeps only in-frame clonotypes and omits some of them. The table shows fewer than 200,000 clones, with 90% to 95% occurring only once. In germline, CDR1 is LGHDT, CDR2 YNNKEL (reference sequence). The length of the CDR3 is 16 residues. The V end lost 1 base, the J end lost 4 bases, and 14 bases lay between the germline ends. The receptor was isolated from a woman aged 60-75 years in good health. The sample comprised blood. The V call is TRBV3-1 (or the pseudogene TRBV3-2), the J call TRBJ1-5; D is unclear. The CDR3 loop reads CASSQALGSANQPQHF. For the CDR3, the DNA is TGTGCCAGCAGCCAAGCTTTGGGCAGCGCAAATCAGCCCCAGCATTTT.